The 19 T cell receptor beta chains reported below all come from one sample, sequenced in a study of Ad26.COV2.S vaccination and SARS-CoV-2 variants. Treatment in this sample: about 20 received Ad26.COV2.S at low or high dose, single or two shots; 5 received placebo; per-sample allocation not given. It was on day 63 after the first vaccine or placebo injection that samples were taken. Produced via immunoSEQ multiplex PCR; TCRdb's table is partial and in-frame only. The sample comprises approximately 450,000 clones, about nine tenths of which are singletons, and 12% rests with the top ten. Sequencing used peripheral blood, obtained in a trial of Ad26.COV2.S vaccine versus placebo. These receptor sequences come from a person aged 18 to 65 who received the Ad26.COV2.S COVID-19 vaccine or a placebo.

V gene TRBV7-9 combines with J gene TRBJ2-3, with 8 bases matching TRBD1. In germline, CDR1 is SEHNR, CDR2 FQNEAQ (reference sequence). This CDR3 has 16 residues. With 2 bases clipped from V and 2 bases from J, the junction kept 6 bases outside the gene matches. The CDR3 reads CASSLSSGQATDTQYF. The CDR3 coding sequence is TGTGCCAGCAGCTTATCCTCGGGACAGGCCACAGATACGCAGTATTTT.

The CDR3 is CASSTGFYGYTF. Here the CDR3 DNA reads TGTGCCAGCAGCACAGGGTTTTATGGCTACACCTTC. The V and J genes are TRBV6-5 and TRBJ1-2; perhaps TRBD1 as D (6 bases). From germline, CDR1 is MNHEY and CDR2 SVGAGI. The CDR3 totals 12 residues. The ends were cut back, 6 bases at V and 5 bases at J, with 10 bases in the middle.

The genes are TRBV10-3 and TRBJ2-5; 11 bases match TRBD2. The CDR3 covers 16 residues. The V gene end was trimmed by 6 bases and the J gene end by 4 bases; junction bases not matched to a gene: 10. Germline V gene lookup returns CDR1 ENHRY and CDR2 SYGVKD. The CDR3 protein is CAISGTSGRSGETQYF. CDR3 bases: TGTGCCATCAGCGGGACTAGCGGACGGTCGGGAGAGACCCAGTACTTC.

This clone was found once. The CDR3 loop is CASSYSTGGQPQHF. Here the CDR3 DNA reads TGTGCCAGCAGTTACTCGACAGGGGGCCAGCCCCAGCATTTT. The V gene is TRBV6-6, the J gene TRBJ1-5; TRBD1 matches 10 bases. The junction had 0 bases not matched to a gene; V was cut back by 0 bases and J by 7 bases. Germline V CDR1 and CDR2: MNHNY, SVGAGI (reference sequence). This CDR3 contains 14 residues.

J is TRBJ2-7 and V is TRBV9; 10 positions match TRBD1. V lost 0 bases to trimming and J lost 0 bases; unmatched junction nucleotides: 6. Germline lookup yields CDR1 SGDLS and CDR2 YYNGEE. The CDR3 runs to 17 residues. The chain's CDR3 is CASSVVAGQGTSYEQYF. Written as DNA, the CDR3 is TGTGCCAGCAGCGTAGTGGCGGGACAGGGGACCTCCTACGAGCAGTACTTC.

This chain uses TRBV5-6 with TRBJ2-1; 9 bases align to TRBD1. Germline V lookup: CDR1 SGHDT, CDR2 YYEEEE. J lost 3 bases, V lost 3 bases, and 10 bases had no gene match. This CDR3 is 17 amino acids long. The DNA of the CDR3 is TGTGCCAGCAGCTACTTAACAGGGGGCGTAAACTACAATGAGCAGTTCTTC. Residues: CASSYLTGGVNYNEQFF.

The rearrangement uses TRBV6-6 and TRBJ2-7, with 7 bases matching TRBD2. This CDR3 region has 16 residues. Germline assignment: CDR1 MNHNY and CDR2 SVGAGI (reference sequence). Losses at the gene ends were 8 bases for V and 3 bases for J; bases not matched to a gene: 16. The DNA for the CDR3 is TGTGCCAGCCGAATCGGCGGTGGCGGGGGATTCTACGAGCAGTACTTC. It is translated as CASRIGGGGGFYEQYF.

The chain recombines TRBV6-2 or TRBV6-3 with TRBJ2-7; D is uncertain. Deletions cut 5 bases from V and 2 bases from J, with 10 bases between. Germline loops: CDR1 MNHEY, CDR2 SVGEGT. This CDR3 spans 13 amino acids. The CDR3 sequence: CASSAQRTYEQYF. The CDR3 nucleotides read TGTGCCAGCAGTGCCCAGAGAACCTACGAGCAGTACTTC.

The chain joins TRBV9 to TRBJ2-1, with 8 positions matching TRBD2. This CDR3 has 16 residues. The junction had 9 bases not matched to a gene; V was cut back by 0 bases and J by 7 bases. Germline V gene lookup returns CDR1 SGDLS and CDR2 YYNGEE. The CDR3 sequence is CASSVGSGLGINEQFF. In nucleotides, the CDR3 is TGTGCCAGCAGCGTAGGCTCGGGACTAGGTATTAATGAGCAGTTCTTC.

The V gene is TRBV19, the J gene TRBJ1-4; D uncertain. In germline, CDR1 is LNHDA, CDR2 SQIVND (reference sequence). The length of the CDR3 is 14 residues. V gave up 3 bases and J gave up 3 bases, with 8 bases separating them. The CDR3 sequence: CASSIRTANEKLFF. As DNA, the CDR3 is TGTGCCAGTAGTATCAGGACCGCTAATGAAAAACTGTTTTTT.

CDR3 bases: TGTGCCAGCAGCCCGGACCTCCTGCGGGAGCAGTACTTC. It is translated as CASSPDLLREQYF. The chain links TRBV14 to TRBJ2-7; unclear D gene. Germline V gives CDR1 SGHDN, CDR2 FVKESK. The CDR3 covers 13 residues. The ends were cut back, 4 bases at V and 7 bases at J, with 14 bases in the middle.

The rearrangement uses TRBV9 and TRBJ2-2, with 7 positions matching TRBD2. V shed 0 bases, J shed 3 bases, and the junction held 5 bases outside the gene matches. The CDR3 covers 16 residues. CDR1 and CDR2 (germline): SGDLS, YYNGEE. The CDR3 sequence is CASSVVSGRHTGELFF. The CDR3 DNA reads as TGTGCCAGCAGCGTAGTATCCGGGAGGCACACCGGGGAGCTGTTTTTT.

The V and J genes are TRBV2 and TRBJ1-5; D is possibly TRBD1 (5 bases). Trimming cost V 1 base and J 5 bases, with 6 bases left between them. Germline V gene sequence: CDR1 SNHLY, CDR2 FYNNEI. CDR3 length equals 13 residues. The CDR3 DNA reads as TGTGCCAGCAGTGAAGTAGGGGATCAGCCCCAGCATTTT. It encodes CASSEVGDQPQHF.

V usage is TRBV7-2 and J usage is TRBJ2-5, with TRBD2 matching 13 bases. Unmatched junction bases numbered 8, after V lost 5 bases and J lost 2 bases. The CDR3 has 17 amino acids. From germline, CDR1 is SGHTA and CDR2 FQGNSA. The CDR3 protein is CASSPYGLAGAQETQYF. CDR3 nucleotide sequence: TGTGCCAGCAGCCCGTATGGACTAGCGGGAGCACAAGAGACCCAGTACTTC.

This clone has a single count. The chain has TRBV3-1 (or the pseudogene TRBV3-2) and TRBJ1-1, with D possibly matching TRBD1 (6 bases). The CDR3 covers 15 residues. V dropped 1 base and J dropped 4 bases, with 13 bases sitting between them. Looked up from germline, CDR1 is LGHDT and CDR2 is YNNKEL (reference sequence). The CDR3 region has the DNA TGTGCCAGCAGCCAAGTGCCAGGGGAGAGCACTGAAGCTTTCTTT. It translates to CASSQVPGESTEAFF.

Turning to this clone: The sample holds other DNA sequences that translate to the same CDR3. The V call is TRBV20-1, the J call TRBJ2-7; TRBD2 matches 8 bases. The CDR3 is 14 amino acids. CDR1 and CDR2 (germline): DFQATT, SNEGSKA (reference sequence). The trim removed 3 bases at V and 1 base at J, leaving 5 bases unmatched. CDR3 in amino acids: CSASPTSGSYEQYF. DNA of the CDR3: TGCAGTGCTAGTCCCACTAGCGGATCCTACGAGCAGTACTTC.

The chain links TRBV7-9 to TRBJ1-5; no firm D call. The CDR3 is 12 residues long. The germline gives CDR1 SEHNR, CDR2 FQNEAQ (reference sequence). Trimming removed 8 bases at V and 9 bases at J, with 14 bases between. The CDR3 nucleotides are TGTGCCAGCGCCGATTCGCGGGGGCCCCAGCATTTT. Amino acid sequence: CASADSRGPQHF.

The chain combines TRBV29-1 with TRBJ2-1; a weak D match, TRBD1 (5 bases). Germline V gene lookup returns CDR1 SQVTM and CDR2 ANQGSEA. V lost 7 bases and J 0 bases, leaving 10 bases between the germline ends. The CDR3 contains 13 residues. The CDR3 region is CSADTSSYNEQFF. CDR3 bases: TGCAGCGCGGACACGAGCTCCTACAATGAGCAGTTCTTC.

With respect to this clone: This CDR3 is also generated by other DNA sequences in the sample. The chain joins TRBV7-6 to TRBJ2-2; 8 bases map to TRBD1. V was clipped by 5 bases and J by 2 bases; unmatched bases: 4. This CDR3 region has 15 residues. Germline V gene sequence: CDR1 SGHVS, CDR2 FNYEAQ. The CDR3 spells CASSRGQANTGELFF. The CDR3 region has the DNA TGTGCCAGCAGCCGGGGACAGGCCAACACCGGGGAGCTGTTTTTT.